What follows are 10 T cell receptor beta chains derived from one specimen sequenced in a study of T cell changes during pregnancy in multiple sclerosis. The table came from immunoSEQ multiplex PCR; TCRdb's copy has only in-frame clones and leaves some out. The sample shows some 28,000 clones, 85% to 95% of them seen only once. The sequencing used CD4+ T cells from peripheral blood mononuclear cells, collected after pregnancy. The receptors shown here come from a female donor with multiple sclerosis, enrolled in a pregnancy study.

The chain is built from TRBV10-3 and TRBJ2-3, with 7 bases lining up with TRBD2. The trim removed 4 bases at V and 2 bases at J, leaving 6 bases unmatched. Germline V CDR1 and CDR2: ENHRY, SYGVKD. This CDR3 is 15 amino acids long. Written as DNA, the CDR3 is TGTGCCATCAGTGTGAGCGGGACCTTCACAGATACGCAGTATTTT. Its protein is CAISVSGTFTDTQYF.

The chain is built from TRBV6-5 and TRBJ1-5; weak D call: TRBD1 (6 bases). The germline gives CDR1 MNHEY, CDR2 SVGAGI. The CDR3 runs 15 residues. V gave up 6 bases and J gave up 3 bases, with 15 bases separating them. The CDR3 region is CASSLSGTHNQPQHF. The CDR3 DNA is TGTGCCAGCAGCCTCTCCGGGACACACAATCAGCCCCAGCATTTT.

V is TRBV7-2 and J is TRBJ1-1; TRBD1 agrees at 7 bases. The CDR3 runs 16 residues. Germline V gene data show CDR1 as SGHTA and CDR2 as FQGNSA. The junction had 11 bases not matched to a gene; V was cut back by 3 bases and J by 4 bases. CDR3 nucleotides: TGTGCCAGCAGCTTGCCCCTACGAGGGGGCGGCACTGAAGCTTTCTTT. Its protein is CASSLPLRGGGTEAFF.

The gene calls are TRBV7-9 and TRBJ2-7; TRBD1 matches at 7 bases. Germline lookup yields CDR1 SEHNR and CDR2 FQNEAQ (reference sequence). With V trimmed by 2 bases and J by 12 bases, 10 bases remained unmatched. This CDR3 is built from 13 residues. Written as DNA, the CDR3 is TGTGCCAGCAGCTTAAGAGGGACAGAGCCTTGGTACTTC. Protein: CASSLRGTEPWYF.

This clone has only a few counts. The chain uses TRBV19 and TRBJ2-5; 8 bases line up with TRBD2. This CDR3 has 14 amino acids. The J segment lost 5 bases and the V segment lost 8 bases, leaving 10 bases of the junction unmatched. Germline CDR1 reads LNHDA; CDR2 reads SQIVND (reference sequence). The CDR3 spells CASRSGGAGETQYF. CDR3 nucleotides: TGTGCCAGTCGGTCGGGGGGGGCTGGGGAGACCCAGTACTTC. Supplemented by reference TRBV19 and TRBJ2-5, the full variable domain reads DGGITQSPKYLFRKEGQNVTLSCEQNLNHDAMYWYRQDPGQGLRLIYYSQIVNDFQKGDIAEGYSVSREKKESFPLTVTSAQKNPTAFYLCASRSGGAGETQYFGPGTRLLVL.

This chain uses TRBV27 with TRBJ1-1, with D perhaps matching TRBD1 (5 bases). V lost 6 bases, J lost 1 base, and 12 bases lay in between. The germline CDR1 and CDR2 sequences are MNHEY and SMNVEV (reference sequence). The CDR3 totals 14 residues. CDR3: CASSPRTGNTEAFF. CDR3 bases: TGTGCCAGCAGCCCTCGCACAGGGAACACTGAAGCTTTCTTT.

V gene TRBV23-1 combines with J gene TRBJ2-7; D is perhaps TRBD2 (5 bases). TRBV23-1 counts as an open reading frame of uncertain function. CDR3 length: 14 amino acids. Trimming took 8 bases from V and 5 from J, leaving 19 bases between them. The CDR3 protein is CASARGLKLHEQYF. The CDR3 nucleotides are TGCGCCAGCGCACGGGGTCTAAAACTCCACGAGCAGTACTTC.

In DNA, the CDR3 is TGTGCCAGCAGCTTACTAGCGGGAGCCCAAGAGACCCAGTACTTC. It codes for CASSLLAGAQETQYF. J is TRBJ2-5 and V is TRBV5-4, with 11 bases aligning to TRBD2. Germline V gene data show CDR1 as SGHNT and CDR2 as YYREEE (reference sequence). This CDR3 is 15 amino acids long. V lost 2 bases and J lost 1; bases outside the gene matches: 1.

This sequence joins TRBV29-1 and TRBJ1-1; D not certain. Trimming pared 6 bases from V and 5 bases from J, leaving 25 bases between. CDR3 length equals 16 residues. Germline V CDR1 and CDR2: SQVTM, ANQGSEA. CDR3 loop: CSVTRPNFNRGTEAFF. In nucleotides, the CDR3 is TGCAGCGTCACCCGGCCCAATTTCAATCGAGGGACTGAAGCTTTCTTT.

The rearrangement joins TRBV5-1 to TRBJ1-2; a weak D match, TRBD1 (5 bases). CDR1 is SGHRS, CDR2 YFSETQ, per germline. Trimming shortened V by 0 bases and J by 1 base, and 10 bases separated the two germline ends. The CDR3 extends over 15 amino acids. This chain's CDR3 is CASSLALDSNYGYTF. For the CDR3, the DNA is TGCGCCAGCAGCTTGGCCTTAGACAGTAACTATGGCTACACCTTC.